This T cell receptor (beta chain) was sequenced for a study of shared clonotypes between healthy human individuals. This CDR3 region has 14 residues. Trimming left V 0 bases short and J 3 bases short, with 9 bases between. The germline V gene has CDR1 SGHDN and CDR2 FVKESK. Only in-frame clones appear in the TCRdb table, and some are missing; sequencing was by immunoSEQ multiplex PCR. The data contain about 1 million clones, around 76% of them singletons. The V gene is TRBV14, the J gene TRBJ2-7; no reliable D call. This TCR derives from a man aged 18 to 30 in good health. What was sequenced was memory CD4+ T cells sorted from blood. Noted subset: CD45RA-negative fraction. The CDR3: CASSQDGRYYEQYF. The CDR3 DNA sequence: TGTGCCAGCAGCCAAGACGGACGTTACTACGAGCAGTACTTC.